This TCR beta chain is drawn from a study of blood T cell repertoires in COVID-19. Study-wide background: There were acute and convalescent COVID-19 samples, and they came from the United States, Italy and Spain. The analysed material was cDNA or gDNA that came from T cells, B-cell-depleted T cells, or PBMCs.

This CDR3 is 12 amino acids long. CDR1 LGHNT and CDR2 FRNRAP come from the germline V gene. Per the study methods: Estimation of nucleated cell counts relied on the amplification of reference gene primers. Method: immunoSEQ multiplex PCR; TCRdb's copy keeps in-frame clones and lacks some. V, J and clone size derive from that table, while D and trimming were established from the DNA sequence. The repertoire holds about 36,000 clones, with approximately 80% as singletons. The chain recombines TRBV12-5 with TRBJ1-5; 7 positions agree with TRBD1. Sequenced input: peripheral blood. This clonotype originated in a human donor in a cohort sampled during active COVID-19. CDR3 in amino acids: CDPFRQGQPQHF. The CDR3 nucleotides are TGTGACCCGTTCCGACAGGGCCAACCCCAGCATTTT.